Given below is one T cell receptor beta chain in context. The sample is drawn from a study of blood T cell repertoires in COVID-19. About the study: There were acute and convalescent COVID-19 samples, and they came from the United States, Italy and Spain. The analysed material was cDNA or gDNA that came from T cells, B-cell-depleted T cells, or PBMCs.

As processed by the authors: Reference gene primer amplification in the assay estimated nucleated cell counts. TCRdb's table, derived via immunoSEQ multiplex PCR, lists solely in-frame clones and lacks some. The V and J calls and clone size are taken from that table; D and trimming were inferred from the DNA. There are about 23,000 clones in the sample; 75% to 95% occur only once, and about 18% lies in the top ten. The source of this sequence is a human donor in a cohort sampled during active COVID-19. What was sequenced was peripheral blood.

CDR3 region: CASSETGGYGYTF. The CDR3 coding sequence is TGTGCCAGCAGTGAGACAGGGGGCTATGGCTACACCTTC. The J gene is TRBJ1-2, the V gene TRBV6-1; TRBD1 matches at 9 bases. The trim removed 3 bases at V and 4 bases at J, leaving 0 bases unmatched. Per germline, CDR1 MNHNS and CDR2 SASEGT. The CDR3 contains 13 residues.